This TCR beta chain derives from a study of T cell responses to AZD1222 COVID-19 vaccine. Findings of the study overall: Following two doses of AZD1222, Spike-specific TCR breadth and depth rose. All repertoire sampling was performed exclusively after the peak T cell response. At baseline, seropositivity was found in only six or seven AZD1222 recipients.

Here immunoSEQ multiplex PCR was the method, and the copy in TCRdb shows in-frame clones only, minus some. The table shows tens of thousands of clones, with around 93% occurring only once. This clone was observed a single time. Its target is not known. The CDR3 contains 17 residues. The germline V gene has CDR1 SGHVS and CDR2 FQNEAQ. Trimming took 5 bases from V and 1 from J; bases not matched to a gene: 9. The chain links TRBV7-8 to TRBJ2-1; TRBD2 matches at 9 bases. The source of this sequence is an adult who received the AZD1222 COVID-19 vaccine. Specimen: peripheral blood, collected 28 days after the second AZD1222 dose. CDR3 nucleotides: TGTGCCAGCAGCCGGTGGGCCAGCGGGAGGTCCTACAATGAGCAGTTCTTC. As protein: CASSRWASGRSYNEQFF.